This TCR beta chain was retrieved from a study of T cells in Graves' hyperthyroidism and ophthalmopathy. Trimming pared 1 base from V and 0 bases from J, leaving 7 bases between. Germline V gene lookup returns CDR1 SGHVS and CDR2 FQNEAQ. The CDR3 consists of 16 residues. Study findings and constraints: Most expanded thyroid clonotypes above 0.001 recurred in blood.

The table lists this clonotype with many counts. The antigen remains unidentified. Researchers took RNA transcripts and amplified the TCR beta CDR3 regions from them. RT-PCR in the first round (using the HTBI primer set) targeted the TCR CDR3. TCRdb itself ran the multiplex PCR reads through MiXCR, one entry per CDR3 protein. The table includes about 360,000 distinct CDR3 sequences, under 15% detected once. The chain links TRBV7-8 to TRBJ1-6; no clear D gene. The clonotype originates from a woman younger than 35 with Graves' hyperthyroidism. Sequencing input: blood. In DNA, the CDR3 is TGTGCCAGCAGCTTAGGGTCTAGCTCCTATAATTCACCCCTCCACTTT. Its translation is CASSLGSSSYNSPLHF.